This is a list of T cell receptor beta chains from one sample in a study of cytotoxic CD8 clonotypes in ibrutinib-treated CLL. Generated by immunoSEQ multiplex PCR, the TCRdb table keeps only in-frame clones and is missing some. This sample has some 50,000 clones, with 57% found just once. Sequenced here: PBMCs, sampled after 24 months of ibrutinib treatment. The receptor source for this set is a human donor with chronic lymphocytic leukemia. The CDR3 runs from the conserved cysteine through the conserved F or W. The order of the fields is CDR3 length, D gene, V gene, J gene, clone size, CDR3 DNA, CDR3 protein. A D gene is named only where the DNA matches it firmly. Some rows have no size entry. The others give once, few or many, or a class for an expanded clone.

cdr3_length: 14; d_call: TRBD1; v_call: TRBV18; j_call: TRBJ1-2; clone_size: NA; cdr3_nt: TGTGCCAGCTCACCTCAGGGACAGGGTTGGGGCTACACCTTC; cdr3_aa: CASSPQGQGWGYTF
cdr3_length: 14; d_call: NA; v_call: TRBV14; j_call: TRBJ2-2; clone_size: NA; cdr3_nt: TGTGCCAGCAGCCAAGATTTCAACACCGGGGAGCTGTTTTTT; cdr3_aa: CASSQDFNTGELFF
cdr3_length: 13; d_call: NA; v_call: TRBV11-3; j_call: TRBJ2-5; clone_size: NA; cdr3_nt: TGTGCCAGCAGCTTAGGCCACCAAGACTCCCAGTACTTC; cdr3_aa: CASSLGHQDSQYF
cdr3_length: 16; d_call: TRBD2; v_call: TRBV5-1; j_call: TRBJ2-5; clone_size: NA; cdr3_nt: TGCGCCAGCAGCTTGGATCTAGCGGGGGGGCGAGAGACCCAGTACTTC; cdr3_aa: CASSLDLAGGRETQYF
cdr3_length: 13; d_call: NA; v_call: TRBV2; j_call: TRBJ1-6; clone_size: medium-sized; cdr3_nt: TGTGCCAGCAGTGGACGGGACCCTTCACCCCTCCACTTT; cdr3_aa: CASSGRDPSPLHF
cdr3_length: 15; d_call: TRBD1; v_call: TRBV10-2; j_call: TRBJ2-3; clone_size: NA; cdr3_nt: TGCGCCAGCAGTGCAGGGGCGGGCAGGGGGCTGGAGCAGTATTTT; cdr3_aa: CASSAGAGRGLEQYF
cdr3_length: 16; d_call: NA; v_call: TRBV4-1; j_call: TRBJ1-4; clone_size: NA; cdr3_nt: TGCGCCAGCAGCCAAGGAAGTCACCTCTGGGGAGAAAAACTGTTTTTT; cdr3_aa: CASSQGSHLWGEKLFF
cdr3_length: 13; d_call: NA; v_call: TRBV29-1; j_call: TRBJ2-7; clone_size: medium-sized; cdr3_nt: TGCAGCGCCGGGTGGGGCGAGGGTTACGAGCAGTACTTC; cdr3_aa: CSAGWGEGYEQYF
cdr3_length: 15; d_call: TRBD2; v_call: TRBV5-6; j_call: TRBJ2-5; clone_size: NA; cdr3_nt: TGTGCCAGCAGCTTGGGAACTAGCGGGGGGGAGACCCAGTACTTC; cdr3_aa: CASSLGTSGGETQYF
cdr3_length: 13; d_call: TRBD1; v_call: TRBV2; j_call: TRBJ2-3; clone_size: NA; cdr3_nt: TGTGCCAGCAACCGGGACAGGGGGGATACGCAGTATTTT; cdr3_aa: CASNRDRGDTQYF
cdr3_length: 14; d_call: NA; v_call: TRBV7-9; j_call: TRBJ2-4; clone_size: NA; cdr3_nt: TGTGCCAGCAGCTTAGGCTCGACTCGGCCAGGGTATTACTTC; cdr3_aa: CASSLGSTRPGYYF
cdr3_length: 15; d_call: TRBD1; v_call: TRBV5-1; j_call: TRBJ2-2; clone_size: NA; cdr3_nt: TGCGCCAGCAGCCAGGGGGCGCCGAACACCGGGGAGCTGTTTTTT; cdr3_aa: CASSQGAPNTGELFF
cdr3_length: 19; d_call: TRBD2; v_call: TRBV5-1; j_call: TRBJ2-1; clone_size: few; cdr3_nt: TGCGCCAGCAGCGTATCCTGGGCGTCTAGCGGGAGCCGACCCTATGAGCAGTTCTTC; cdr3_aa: CASSVSWASSGSRPYEQFF
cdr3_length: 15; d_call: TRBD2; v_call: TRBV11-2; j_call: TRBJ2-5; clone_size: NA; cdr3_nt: TGTGCCAGCAGCTTAGGTCTAGCGGGGGCAGAGACCCAGTACTTC; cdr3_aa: CASSLGLAGAETQYF
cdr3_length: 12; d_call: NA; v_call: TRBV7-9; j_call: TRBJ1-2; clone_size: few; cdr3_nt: TGTGCCAGCAGAGGAGGGCCTTATGGCTACACCTTC; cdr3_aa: CASRGGPYGYTF
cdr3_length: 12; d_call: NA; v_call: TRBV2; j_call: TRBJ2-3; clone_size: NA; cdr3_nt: TGTGCCAGCAACGCCCAGACAGATACGCAGTATTTT; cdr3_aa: CASNAQTDTQYF
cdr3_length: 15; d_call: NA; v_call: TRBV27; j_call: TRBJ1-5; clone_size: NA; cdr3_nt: TGTGCCAGCAGTTTAAATTTCGGGGGGAATCAGCCCCAGCATTTT; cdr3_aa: CASSLNFGGNQPQHF
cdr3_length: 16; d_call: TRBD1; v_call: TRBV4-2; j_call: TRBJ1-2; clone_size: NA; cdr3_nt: TGTGCCAGCAGCCCCAGAAATGACAGGGAGAACTATGGCTACACCTTC; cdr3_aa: CASSPRNDRENYGYTF
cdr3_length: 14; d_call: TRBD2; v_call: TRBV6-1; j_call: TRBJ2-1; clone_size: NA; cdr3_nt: TGTGCCAGCAGTGAGAGCGGGGGTCGGTATGAGCAGTTCTTC; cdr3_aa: CASSESGGRYEQFF
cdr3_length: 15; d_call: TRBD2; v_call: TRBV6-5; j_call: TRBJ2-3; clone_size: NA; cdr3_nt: TGTGCCAGCAGTTACACGGGACTAGCGGCAGATACGCAGTATTTT; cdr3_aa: CASSYTGLAADTQYF
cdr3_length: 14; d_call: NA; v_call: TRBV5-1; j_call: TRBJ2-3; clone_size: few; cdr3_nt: TGCGCCAGCAGCTTGACGGGGGGCCGAGATACGCAGTATTTT; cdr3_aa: CASSLTGGRDTQYF
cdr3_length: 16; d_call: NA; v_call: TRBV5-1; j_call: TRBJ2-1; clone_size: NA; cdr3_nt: TGCGCCAGCAGCCGAGAGGGACGGCGATCCTACAATGAGCAGTTCTTC; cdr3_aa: CASSREGRRSYNEQFF
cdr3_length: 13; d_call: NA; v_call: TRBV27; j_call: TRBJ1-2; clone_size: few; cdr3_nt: TGTGCCAGCAGCCCGCGCCCAGGGAATGGCTACACCTTC; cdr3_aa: CASSPRPGNGYTF
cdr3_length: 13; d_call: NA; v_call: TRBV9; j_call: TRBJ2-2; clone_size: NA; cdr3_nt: TGTGCCAGCAGCGTAGGGGGGACTCGGGAGCTGTTTTTT; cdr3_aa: CASSVGGTRELFF
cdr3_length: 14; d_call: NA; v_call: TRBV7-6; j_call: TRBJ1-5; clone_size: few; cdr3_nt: TGTGCCAGCAGCTTAGGACAGAGCAATCAGCCCCAGCATTTT; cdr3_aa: CASSLGQSNQPQHF
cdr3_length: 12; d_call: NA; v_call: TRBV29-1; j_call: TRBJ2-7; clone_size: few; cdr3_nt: TGCAGCGTTGAAGATAGTACCTACGAGCAGTACTTC; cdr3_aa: CSVEDSTYEQYF
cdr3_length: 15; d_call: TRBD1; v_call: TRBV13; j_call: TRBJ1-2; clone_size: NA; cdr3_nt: TGTGCCAGCACCAAGAACAGGGGGCAAGACTATGGCTACACCTTC; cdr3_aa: CASTKNRGQDYGYTF
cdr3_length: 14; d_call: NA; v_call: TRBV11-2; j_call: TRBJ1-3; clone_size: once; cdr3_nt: TGTGCCAGCAGCCCCGCCGTAGGAGGAAACACCATATATTTT; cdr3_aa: CASSPAVGGNTIYF
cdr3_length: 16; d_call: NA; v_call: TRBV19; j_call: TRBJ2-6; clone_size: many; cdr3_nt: TGTGCCAGTAGTAGGACGGACGTTTCTGGGGCCAACGTCCTGACTTTC; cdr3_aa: CASSRTDVSGANVLTF
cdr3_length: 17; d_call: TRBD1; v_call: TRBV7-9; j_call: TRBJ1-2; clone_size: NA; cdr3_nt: TGTGCCAGCAGCCCCGGGGGACAGGGGGCTCCTAACTATGGCTACACCTTC; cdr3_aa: CASSPGGQGAPNYGYTF
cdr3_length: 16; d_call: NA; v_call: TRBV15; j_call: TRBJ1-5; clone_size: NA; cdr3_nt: TGTGCCACCAGCAGACCTCGCGACAGTCCCAATCAGCCCCAGCATTTT; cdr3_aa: CATSRPRDSPNQPQHF
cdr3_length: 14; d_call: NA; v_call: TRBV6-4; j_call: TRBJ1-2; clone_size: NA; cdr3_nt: TGTGCCAGCAGCCCAGCAGGGAGTGGGTATGGCTACACCTTC; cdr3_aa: CASSPAGSGYGYTF
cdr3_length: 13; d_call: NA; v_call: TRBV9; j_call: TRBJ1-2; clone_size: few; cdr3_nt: TGTGCCAGCAGCGTAGGTTGGGGGGCAGGCTACACCTTC; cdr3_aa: CASSVGWGAGYTF
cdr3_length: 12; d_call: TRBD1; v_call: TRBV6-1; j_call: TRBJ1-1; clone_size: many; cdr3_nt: TGTGCCACCGGACAGGGGAGGACTGAAGCTTTCTTT; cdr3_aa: CATGQGRTEAFF
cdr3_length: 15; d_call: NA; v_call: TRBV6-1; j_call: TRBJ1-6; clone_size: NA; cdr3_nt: TGTGCCAGCAGCCGAGGACAGACATATAATTCACCCCTCCACTTT; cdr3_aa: CASSRGQTYNSPLHF
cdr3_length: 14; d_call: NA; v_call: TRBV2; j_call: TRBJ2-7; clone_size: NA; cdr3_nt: TGTGCCAGCAGTGATTGGGGTCGGCTAAACGAGCAGTACTTC; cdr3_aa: CASSDWGRLNEQYF
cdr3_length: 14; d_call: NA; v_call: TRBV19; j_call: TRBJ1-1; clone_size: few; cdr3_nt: TGTGCCAGTAGTCACCCGGGAGGGTGGACTGAAGCTTTCTTT; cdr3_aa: CASSHPGGWTEAFF
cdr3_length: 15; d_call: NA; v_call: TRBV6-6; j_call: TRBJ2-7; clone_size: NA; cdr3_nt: TGTGCCAGCACCCCTCCGGGAGCGGGTGGCTACGAGCAGTACTTC; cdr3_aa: CASTPPGAGGYEQYF
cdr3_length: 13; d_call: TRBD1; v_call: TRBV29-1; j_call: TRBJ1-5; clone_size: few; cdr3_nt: TGCAGCGTGCGGGGACAGGCGTCAGAGCCCCAGCATTTT; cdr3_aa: CSVRGQASEPQHF
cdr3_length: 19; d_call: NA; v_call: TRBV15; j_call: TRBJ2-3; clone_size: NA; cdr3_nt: TGTGCCACCAGCAGAGGGGTCCGGGACACTAGAAGACTCACAGATACGCAGTATTTT; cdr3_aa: CATSRGVRDTRRLTDTQYF
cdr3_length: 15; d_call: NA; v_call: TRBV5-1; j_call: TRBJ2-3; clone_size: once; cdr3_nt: TGCGCCAGCAGCTTGATGGGAAAAGGCACAGATACGCAGTATTTT; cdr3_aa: CASSLMGKGTDTQYF
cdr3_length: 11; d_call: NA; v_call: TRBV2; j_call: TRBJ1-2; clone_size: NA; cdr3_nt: TGTGCCAGCATTCGACTGGGCGGCTACACCTTC; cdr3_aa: CASIRLGGYTF
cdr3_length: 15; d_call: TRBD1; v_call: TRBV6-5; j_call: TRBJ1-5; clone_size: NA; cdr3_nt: TGTGCCAGCAGCCAGGGGGGTTATAGCAATCAGCCCCAGCATTTT; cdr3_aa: CASSQGGYSNQPQHF